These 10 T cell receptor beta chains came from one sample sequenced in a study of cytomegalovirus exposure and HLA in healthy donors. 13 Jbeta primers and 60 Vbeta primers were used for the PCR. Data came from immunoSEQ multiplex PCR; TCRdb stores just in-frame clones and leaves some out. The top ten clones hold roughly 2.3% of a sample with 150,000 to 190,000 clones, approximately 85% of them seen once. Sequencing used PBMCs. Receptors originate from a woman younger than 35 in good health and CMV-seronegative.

The CDR3 nucleotides are TGCGCCAGCAGCCAAGATTCAACTAGCGGAGGGAGAGCCAAAAACATTCAGTACTTC. Residues: CASSQDSTSGGRAKNIQYF. V usage is TRBV4-1 and J usage is TRBJ2-4; 8 nucleotides agree with TRBD2. The germline CDR1 and CDR2 sequences are MGHRA and YSYEKL. The CDR3 spans 19 residues. Trimming cost V 0 bases and J 0 bases; bases outside gene matches: 10.

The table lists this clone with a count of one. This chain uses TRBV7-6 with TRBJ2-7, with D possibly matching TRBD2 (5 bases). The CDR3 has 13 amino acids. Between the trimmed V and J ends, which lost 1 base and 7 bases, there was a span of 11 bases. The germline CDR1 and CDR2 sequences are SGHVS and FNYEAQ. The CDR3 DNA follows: TGTGCCAGCAGCTTAGAATGGACTGGAGAGCAGTACTTC. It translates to CASSLEWTGEQYF.

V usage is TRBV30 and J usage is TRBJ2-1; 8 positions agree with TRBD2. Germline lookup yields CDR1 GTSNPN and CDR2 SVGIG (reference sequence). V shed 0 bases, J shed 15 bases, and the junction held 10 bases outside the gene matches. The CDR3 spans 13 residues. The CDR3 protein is CAWSVPGGAVPFF. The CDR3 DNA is TGTGCCTGGAGTGTTCCGGGAGGGGCCGTGCCGTTCTTC.

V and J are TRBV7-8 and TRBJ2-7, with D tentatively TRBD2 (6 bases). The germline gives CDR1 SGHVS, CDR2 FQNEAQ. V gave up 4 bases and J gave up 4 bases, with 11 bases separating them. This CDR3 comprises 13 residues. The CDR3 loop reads CASSSWGEYEQYF. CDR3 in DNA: TGTGCCAGCAGCTCCTGGGGGGAGTACGAGCAGTACTTC.

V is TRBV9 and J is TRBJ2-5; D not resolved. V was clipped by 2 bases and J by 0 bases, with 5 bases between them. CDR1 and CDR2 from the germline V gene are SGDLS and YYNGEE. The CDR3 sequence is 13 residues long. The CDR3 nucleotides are TGTGCCAGCAGCGTCACAGACCAAGAGACCCAGTACTTC. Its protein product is CASSVTDQETQYF.

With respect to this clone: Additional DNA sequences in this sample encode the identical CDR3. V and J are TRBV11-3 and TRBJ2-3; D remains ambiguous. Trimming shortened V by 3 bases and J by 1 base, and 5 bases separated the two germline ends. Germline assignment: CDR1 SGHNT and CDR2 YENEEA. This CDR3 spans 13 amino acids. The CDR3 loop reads CASSFQGTDTQYF. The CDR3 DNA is TGTGCCAGCAGCTTTCAGGGCACAGATACGCAGTATTTT.

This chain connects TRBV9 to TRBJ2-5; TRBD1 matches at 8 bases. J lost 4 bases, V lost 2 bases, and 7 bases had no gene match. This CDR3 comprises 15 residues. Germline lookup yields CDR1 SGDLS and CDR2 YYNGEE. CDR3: CASSVQGAATETQYF. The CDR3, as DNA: TGTGCCAGCAGCGTTCAGGGGGCGGCCACAGAGACCCAGTACTTC.

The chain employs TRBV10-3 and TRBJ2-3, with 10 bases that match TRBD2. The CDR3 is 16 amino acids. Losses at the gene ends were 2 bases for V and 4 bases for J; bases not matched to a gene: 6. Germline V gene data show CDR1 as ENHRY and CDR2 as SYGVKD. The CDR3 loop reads CAISEQAGGYSDTQYF. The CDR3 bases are TGTGCCATCAGTGAGCAAGCGGGAGGGTACTCAGATACGCAGTATTTT.

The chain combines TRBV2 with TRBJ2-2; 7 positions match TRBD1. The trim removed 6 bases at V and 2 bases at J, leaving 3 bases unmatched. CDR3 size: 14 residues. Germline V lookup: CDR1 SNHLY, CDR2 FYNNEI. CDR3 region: CASRRDRNTGELFF. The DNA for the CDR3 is TGTGCCAGCAGGAGGGACAGAAACACCGGGGAGCTGTTTTTT.

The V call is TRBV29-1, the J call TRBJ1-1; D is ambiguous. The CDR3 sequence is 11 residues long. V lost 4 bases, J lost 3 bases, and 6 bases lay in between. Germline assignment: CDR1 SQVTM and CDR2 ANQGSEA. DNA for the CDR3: TGCAGCGTTGGAGGGTACACTGAAGCTTTCTTT. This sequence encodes CSVGGYTEAFF.